This TCR beta chain was captured in a study of CD8 T cells in ankylosing spondylitis (dated 2017 in TCRdb). About the investigation overall: The study set out to find disease-linked TCR variants by profiling T cell receptor beta repertoires in ankylosing spondylitis patients and healthy donors. The full study cohort comprised around 25 ankylosing spondylitis patients and approximately 100 healthy donors. Peripheral blood was sampled, and synovial fluid was also collected from ankylosing spondylitis patients. On the study overall, not on this receptor specifically: A TCR beta motif of several highly homologous amino acid variants appeared characteristic of blood from ankylosing spondylitis patients. Some TCR beta motif variants had previously been reported in synovial fluid and blood of reactive arthritis patients, which suggested common disease-initiation mechanisms. The disease-linked clones had a CD8+ phenotype and were found at relatively low frequencies in peripheral blood. The disease-linked clones were reported to be significantly enriched in matched synovial fluid samples from ankylosing spondylitis patients.

Sequencer: Illumina HiSeq 2500. Quantitative 5'-RACE with molecular barcodes was the method used to prepare the TCR beta libraries. On the authors' methods: A new computational method, built on a probabilistic model of VDJ rearrangement, was used to identify disease-linked TCR variants. The raw public data were reprocessed by TCRdb itself: fastp quality trimming at Q25, MiXCR clonotype calling, in-frame beta chains only. Each CDR3 protein gets just one entry, which takes the most common genes and DNA from the rows behind it. The V and J calls were determined by TCRdb, not by the authors. The sample table holds fewer than 400,000 distinct CDR3 sequences, of which more than 20% were seen once. The ten largest clones capture about a sixth of the sample. About this clonotype: The specificity of this receptor is unknown. Base-call qualities are not available, and no considerably larger clone is one nucleotide away.

V sheds 8 bases and J sheds 0 bases, leaving 11 bases between their ends. The cysteine opens and the phenylalanine closes a CDR3 of 13 amino acids. Only the CDR3 part of the read is kept: 39 bases, read in frame from the first base. CDR1 and CDR2 were assigned from the germline V gene (reference sequence) as GTSNPN and SVGIG. The rearranged chain carries TRBV30 and TRBJ1-3; 6 matching bases give a weak D call of TRBD1. Input material: blood, either unsorted or a sorted T cell fraction (not recorded which). This receptor was obtained from a male donor with ankylosing spondylitis. The CDR3 protein sequence reads: CAGDISSGNTIYF. The bases are TGTGCCGGGGACATCAGCTCTGGAAACACCATATATTTT. Supplemented by the reference TRBV30 and TRBJ1-3 proteins around the CDR3, the complete variable domain is SQTIHQWPATLVQPVGSPLSLECTVEGTSNPNLYWYRQAAGRGLQLLFYSVGIGQISSEVPQNLSASRPQDRQFILSSKKLLLSDSGFYLCAGDISSGNTIYFGEGSWLTVV.